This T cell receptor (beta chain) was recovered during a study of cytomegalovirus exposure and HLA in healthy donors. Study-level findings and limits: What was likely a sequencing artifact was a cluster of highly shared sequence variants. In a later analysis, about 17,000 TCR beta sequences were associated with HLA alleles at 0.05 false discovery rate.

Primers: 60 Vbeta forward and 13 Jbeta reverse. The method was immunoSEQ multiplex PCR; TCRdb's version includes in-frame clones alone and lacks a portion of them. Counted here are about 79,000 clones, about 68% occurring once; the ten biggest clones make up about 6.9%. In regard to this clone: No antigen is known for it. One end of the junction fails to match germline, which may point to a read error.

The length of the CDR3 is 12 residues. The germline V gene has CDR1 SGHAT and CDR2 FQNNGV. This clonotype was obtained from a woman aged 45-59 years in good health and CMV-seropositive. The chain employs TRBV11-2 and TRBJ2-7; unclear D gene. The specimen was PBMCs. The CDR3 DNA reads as TGTGCCAGCAGCTCCCTCAGTCTGGGCCCCAACTTC. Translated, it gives CASSSLSLGPNF.